This T cell receptor (beta chain) emerged from a study of cytomegalovirus exposure and HLA in healthy donors. The study's findings and limits: Altogether, 160 or so TCR beta chains were recorded as cytomegalovirus-associated. Later analysis indicated greater clonal expansion among HLA-associated TCR beta chains than among equally common other chains.

Comments on this clone: What it binds is not known.

Amplification used 60 Vbeta primers and 13 Jbeta primers. The table came from immunoSEQ multiplex PCR; TCRdb's copy has only in-frame clones and leaves some out. This table holds roughly 190,000 clones, around 78% found once. The CDR3 extends over 14 amino acids. The germline V gene encodes CDR1 MDHEN and CDR2 SYDVKM. V shed 8 bases, J shed 2 bases, and the junction held 6 bases outside the gene matches. Sequenced sample: PBMCs. This TCR came from a young woman in good health and CMV-seropositive. The V and J genes are TRBV28 and TRBJ2-7, with TRBD1 matching over 10 bases. The CDR3 nucleotides read TGTGCCAGCCAAAGGGACAGGGGAACCTACGAGCAGTACTTC. Encoded protein: CASQRDRGTYEQYF.